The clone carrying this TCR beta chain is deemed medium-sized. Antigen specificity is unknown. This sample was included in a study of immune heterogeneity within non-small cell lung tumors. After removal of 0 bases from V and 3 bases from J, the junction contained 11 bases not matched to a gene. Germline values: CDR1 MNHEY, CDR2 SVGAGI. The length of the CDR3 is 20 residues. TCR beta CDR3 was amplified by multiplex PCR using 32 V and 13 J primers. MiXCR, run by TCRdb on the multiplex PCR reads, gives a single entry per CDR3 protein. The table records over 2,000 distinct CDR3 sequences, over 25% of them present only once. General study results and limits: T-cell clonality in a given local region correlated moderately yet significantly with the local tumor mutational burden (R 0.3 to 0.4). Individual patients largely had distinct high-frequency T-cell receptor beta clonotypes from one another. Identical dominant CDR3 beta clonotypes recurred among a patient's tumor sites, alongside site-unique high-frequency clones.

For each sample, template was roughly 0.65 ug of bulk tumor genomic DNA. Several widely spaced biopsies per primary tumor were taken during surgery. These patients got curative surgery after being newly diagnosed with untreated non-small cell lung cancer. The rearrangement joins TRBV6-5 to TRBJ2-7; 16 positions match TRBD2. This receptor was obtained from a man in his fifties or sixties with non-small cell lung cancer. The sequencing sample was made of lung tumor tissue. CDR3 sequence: CASSYSPGLAGGAPFYEQYF. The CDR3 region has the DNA TGTGCCAGCAGTTACTCGCCGGGACTAGCGGGAGGGGCGCCATTCTACGAGCAGTACTTC.